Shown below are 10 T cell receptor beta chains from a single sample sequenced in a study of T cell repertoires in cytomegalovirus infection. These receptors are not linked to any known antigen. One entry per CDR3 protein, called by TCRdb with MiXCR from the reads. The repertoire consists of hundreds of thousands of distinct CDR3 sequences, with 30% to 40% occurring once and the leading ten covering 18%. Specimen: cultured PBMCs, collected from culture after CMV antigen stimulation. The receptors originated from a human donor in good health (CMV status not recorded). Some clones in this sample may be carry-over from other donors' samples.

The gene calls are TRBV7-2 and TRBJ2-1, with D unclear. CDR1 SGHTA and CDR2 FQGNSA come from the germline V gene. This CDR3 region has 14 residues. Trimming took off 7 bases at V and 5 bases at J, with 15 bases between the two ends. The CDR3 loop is CASNPGPAHNEQFF. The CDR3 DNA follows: TGTGCCAGCAACCCAGGCCCGGCCCACAATGAGCAGTTCTTC.

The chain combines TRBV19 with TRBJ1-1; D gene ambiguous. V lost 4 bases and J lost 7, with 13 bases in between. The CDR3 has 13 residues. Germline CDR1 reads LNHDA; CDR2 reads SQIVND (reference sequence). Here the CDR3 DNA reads TGTGCCAGTAGTAAAGGTGGGTCCGGTGAAGCTTTCTTT. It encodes CASSKGGSGEAFF.

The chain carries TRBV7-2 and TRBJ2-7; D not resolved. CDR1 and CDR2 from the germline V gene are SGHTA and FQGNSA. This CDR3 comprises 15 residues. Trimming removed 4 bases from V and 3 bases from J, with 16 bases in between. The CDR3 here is CASSSNRGLGYEQYF. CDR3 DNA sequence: TGTGCCAGCAGCTCAAACAGAGGTCTCGGCTACGAGCAGTACTTC.

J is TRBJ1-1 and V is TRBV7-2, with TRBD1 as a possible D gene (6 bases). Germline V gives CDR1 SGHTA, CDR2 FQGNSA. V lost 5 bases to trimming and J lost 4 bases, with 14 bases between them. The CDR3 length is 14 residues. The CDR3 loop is CASSANTGSTEAFF. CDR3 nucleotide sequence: TGTGCCAGCAGCGCCAACACAGGGAGCACTGAAGCTTTCTTT.

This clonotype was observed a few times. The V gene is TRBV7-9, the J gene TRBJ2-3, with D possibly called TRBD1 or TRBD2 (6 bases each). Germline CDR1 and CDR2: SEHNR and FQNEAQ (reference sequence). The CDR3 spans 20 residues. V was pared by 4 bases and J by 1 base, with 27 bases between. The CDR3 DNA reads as TGTGCCAGCAGCTCCCGCCGCAGAGCAGGGGATAGCGGCGGCACAGATACGCAGTATTTT. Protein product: CASSSRRRAGDSGGTDTQYF. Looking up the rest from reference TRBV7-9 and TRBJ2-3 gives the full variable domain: DTGVSQNPRHKITKRGQNVTFRCDPISEHNRLYWYRQTLGQGPEFLTYFQNEAQLEKSRLLSDRFSAERPKGSFSTLEIQRTEQGDSAMYLCASSSRRRAGDSGGTDTQYFGPGTRLTVL.

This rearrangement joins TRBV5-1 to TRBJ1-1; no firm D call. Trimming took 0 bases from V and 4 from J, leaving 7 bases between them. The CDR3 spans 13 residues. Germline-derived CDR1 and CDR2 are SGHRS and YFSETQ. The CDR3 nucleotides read TGCGCCAGCAGCTTGGGCGGGCCCACTGAAGCTTTCTTT. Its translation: CASSLGGPTEAFF. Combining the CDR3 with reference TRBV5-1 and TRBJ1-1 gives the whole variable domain KAGVTQTPRYLIKTRGQQVTLSCSPISGHRSVSWYQQTPGQGLQFLFEYFSETQRNKGNFPGRFSGRQFSNSRSEMNVSTLELGDSALYLCASSLGGPTEAFFGQGTRLTVV.

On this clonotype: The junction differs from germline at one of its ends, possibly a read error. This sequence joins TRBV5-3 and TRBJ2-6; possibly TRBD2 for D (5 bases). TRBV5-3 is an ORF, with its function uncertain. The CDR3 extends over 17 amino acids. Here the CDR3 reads CASSLIQRSSGANVLTF. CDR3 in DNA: TGTGCCAGCAGCTTGATCCAGCGGAGCTCTGGGGCCAACGTCCTGACTTTC.

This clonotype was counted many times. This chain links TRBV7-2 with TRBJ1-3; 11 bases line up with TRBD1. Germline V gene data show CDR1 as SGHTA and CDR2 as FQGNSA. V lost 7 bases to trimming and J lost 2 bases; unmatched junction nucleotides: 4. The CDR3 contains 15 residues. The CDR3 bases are TGTGCCAGCAAACGGACAGGGGGCACTGGAAACACCATATATTTT. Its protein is CASKRTGGTGNTIYF.

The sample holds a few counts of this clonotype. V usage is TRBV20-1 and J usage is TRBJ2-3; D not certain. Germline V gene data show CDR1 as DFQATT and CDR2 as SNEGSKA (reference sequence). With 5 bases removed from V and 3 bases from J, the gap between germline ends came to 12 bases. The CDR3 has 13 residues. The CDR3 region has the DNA TGCAGTGCTCCCGGAAGGCCGACAGATACGCAGTATTTT. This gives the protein CSAPGRPTDTQYF.

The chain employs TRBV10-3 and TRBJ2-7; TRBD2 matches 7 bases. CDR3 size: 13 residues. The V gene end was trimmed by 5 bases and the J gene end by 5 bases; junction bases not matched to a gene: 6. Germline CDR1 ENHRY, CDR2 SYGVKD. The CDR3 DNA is TGTGCCATCAGTAGCGGGGTGCAAGACGAGCAGTACTTC. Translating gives CAISSGVQDEQYF.